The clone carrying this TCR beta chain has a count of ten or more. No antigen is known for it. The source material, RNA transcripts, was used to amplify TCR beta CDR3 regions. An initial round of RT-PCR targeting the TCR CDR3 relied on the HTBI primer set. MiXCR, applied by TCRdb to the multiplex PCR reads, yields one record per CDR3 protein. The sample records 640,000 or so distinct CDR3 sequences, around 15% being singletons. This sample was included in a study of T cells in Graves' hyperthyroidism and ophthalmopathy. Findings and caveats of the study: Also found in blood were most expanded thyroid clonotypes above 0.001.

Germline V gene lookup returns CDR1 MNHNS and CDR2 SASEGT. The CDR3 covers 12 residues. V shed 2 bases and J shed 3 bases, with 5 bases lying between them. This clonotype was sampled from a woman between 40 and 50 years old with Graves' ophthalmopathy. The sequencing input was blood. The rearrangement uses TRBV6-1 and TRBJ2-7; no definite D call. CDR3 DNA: TGTGCCAGCAGTGAACTCAACTACGAGCAGTACTTC. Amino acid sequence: CASSELNYEQYF.